Here is one TCR beta chain with its context. Its recognized antigen is unknown. Base qualities are missing; no much larger clone stands one base away. What this sample's time point label stands for: baseline before first vaccination. Samples from vaccinated people were obtained from the UK trials COV001 and COV002, which included a single-blind randomized controlled phase 2/3 trial of AZD1222 (ChAdOx1 nCoV-19) in healthy adults. For TCRbeta chain sequencing, PBMC samples were collected from trial participants at day 0 and at day 28 after the second dose. The CDR3 runs 15 residues from the cysteine to the phenylalanine. Solely the CDR3 DNA is kept, with 45 bases framed from the first base. The CDR1 and CDR2 encoded by the germline V gene (reference sequence) are MNHNY and SVGAGI. Trimming leaves V shorter by 5 bases and J shorter by 4 bases, with the junction holding 9 bases beyond the gene matches.

The CDR3 regions of human TCRbeta chains were analyzed by immunosequencing. The paper's data handling went like this. Repertoire TCRs were checked for matches against a reference library of SARS-CoV-2-specific TCRs that had been generated using the MIRA antigen-specificity platform. Breadth was defined as the fraction of unique TCRs that were SARS-CoV-2-associated, and depth was defined as the fraction of total T cells that were SARS-CoV-2-associated. Each spike-specific TCR was assigned to its reactive spike region and to a CD4 or CD8 class using the MIRA data. Log10-transformed breadth and depth values were compared by one-way ANOVA with Sidak's multiple comparisons tests. TCRdb holds this immuneACCESS table with in-frame rearrangements only. Some clones are missing; in checked studies, unresolved V genes explain under half, and the rest has no known cause. V and J calls and clone size come straight from that table; D and trimming were deduced from the DNA. This sample is represented by approximately 140,000 clones; approximately 88% of them were singletons. The ten largest clones take up approximately 3% of the sample.

This sample was included in a study of T cell responses to AZD1222 COVID-19 vaccine (dated by TCRdb to the early 2020s). General notes on the study: Because spike-specific TCR depth and breadth did not differ between the two schedules, AZD1222 recipients who got a second dose at roughly 4 weeks were pooled with those who got a second dose at roughly 12 weeks. A total of just over 230 trial participants underwent TCR sequencing, of whom around 210 had received two doses of AZD1222 and roughly 26 had received two doses of the MenACWY control vaccine. Trial participants were enrolled by age into subgroups of 18-55, 56-69 and 70-plus years, and roughly 150, 30 and 60 TCR-sequenced participants, respectively, were included in these subgroups. General study outcomes and caveats: Because no samples from the day 14 peak response were available, repertoires could be characterized only after the peak T cell response. Epitopes outside the regions mutated in the B.1.351 and B.1.1.7 variants were reportedly recognized by nearly half of the unique spike-specific TCRs. In the small 56-69-year group, the increase in depth fell short of significance, most likely because of low power. Most participants were white British and females outnumbered males, and the authors suggested that clonal diversity may have been underestimated. Spike-specific TCR breadth and depth rose significantly after two AZD1222 doses compared with day 0 and with MenACWY recipients. Only five or six AZD1222 recipients were SARS-CoV-2 seropositive at baseline, limiting conclusions about previously exposed vaccinees. CD4 TCRs associated with the vaccine covered the entire spike protein, and the dominant responses were in regions 160-218 and 743-854.

This clonotype was sampled from an adult in good health. Specimen: peripheral blood, collected on day 0 of AZD1222 vaccination. The chain is made from TRBV6-6 and TRBJ1-1; 8 middle bases align to TRBD1. CDR3 reads: CASSPRLTGGTEAFF. The DNA sequence is as follows: TGTGCCAGCAGTCCACGCCTCACAGGGGGCACTGAAGCTTTCTTT.